This T cell receptor beta chain was recovered during a study of blood T cell repertoires in COVID-19. As for the study in general: Samples representing acute and convalescent COVID-19 were sourced from the United States, Italy and Spain.

The ends were cut back, 3 bases at V and 8 bases at J, with 19 bases in the middle. Germline CDR1 is GTSNPN and CDR2 is SVGIG (reference sequence). The CDR3 covers 14 residues. Authors' analysis steps: Amplified reference gene primers provided the basis for estimating nucleated cell counts. Profiled with immunoSEQ multiplex PCR; TCRdb holds only in-frame clones, not every one. Clone size and the V and J calls come from that table; the DNA yielded D and trimming. The sample contains around 300,000 clones, 83% of which appear only once. This clonotype was obtained from a young man with active or convalescent COVID-19. This chain connects TRBV30 to TRBJ1-1; D perhaps matches TRBD1 (5 bases). The sample taken for sequencing was peripheral blood. CDR3 region: CAWSRRDSKPEAFF. CDR3 coding DNA: TGTGCCTGGAGCCGCCGGGACTCGAAGCCCGAAGCTTTCTTT.